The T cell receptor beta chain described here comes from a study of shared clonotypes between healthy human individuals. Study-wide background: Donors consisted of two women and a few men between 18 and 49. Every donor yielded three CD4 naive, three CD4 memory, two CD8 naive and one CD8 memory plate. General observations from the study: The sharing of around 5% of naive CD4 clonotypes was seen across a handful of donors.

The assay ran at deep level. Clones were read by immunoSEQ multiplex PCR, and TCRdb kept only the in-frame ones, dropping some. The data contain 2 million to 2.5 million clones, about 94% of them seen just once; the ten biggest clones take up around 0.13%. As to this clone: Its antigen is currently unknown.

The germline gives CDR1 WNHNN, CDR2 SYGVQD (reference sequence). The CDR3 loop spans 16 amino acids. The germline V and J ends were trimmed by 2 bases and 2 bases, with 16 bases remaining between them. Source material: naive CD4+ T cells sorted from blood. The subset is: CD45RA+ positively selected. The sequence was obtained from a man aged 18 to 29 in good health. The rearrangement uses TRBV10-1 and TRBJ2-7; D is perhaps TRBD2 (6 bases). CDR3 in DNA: TGCGCCAGCAGTGAGGCTGGGGGGACCGATGCCTACGAGCAGTACTTC. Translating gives CASSEAGGTDAYEQYF.